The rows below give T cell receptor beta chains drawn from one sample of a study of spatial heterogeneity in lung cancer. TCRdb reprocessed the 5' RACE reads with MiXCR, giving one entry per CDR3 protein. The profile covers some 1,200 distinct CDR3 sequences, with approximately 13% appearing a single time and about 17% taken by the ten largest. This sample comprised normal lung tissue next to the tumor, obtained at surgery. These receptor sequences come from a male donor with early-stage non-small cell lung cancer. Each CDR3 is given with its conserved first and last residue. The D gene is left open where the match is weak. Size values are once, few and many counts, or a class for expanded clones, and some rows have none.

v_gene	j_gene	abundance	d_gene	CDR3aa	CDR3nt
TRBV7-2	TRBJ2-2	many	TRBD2	CASSPSSGGRTGELFF	TGTGCCAGCAGCCCATCTAGCGGGGGACGCACCGGGGAGCTGTTTTTT
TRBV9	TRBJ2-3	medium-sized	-	CASSVEPQTTDTQYF	TGTGCCAGCAGCGTAGAACCTCAAACCACAGATACGCAGTATTTT
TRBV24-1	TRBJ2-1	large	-	CATSDFGAKYNEQFF	TGTGCCACCAGTGATTTCGGGGCAAAGTACAATGAGCAGTTCTTC
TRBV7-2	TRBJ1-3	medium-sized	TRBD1	CASSLFQGAAGNTIYF	TGTGCCAGCAGCTTATTCCAGGGGGCAGCCGGAAACACCATATATTTT
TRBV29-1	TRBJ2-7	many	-	CSVLSDTRSEQYF	TGCAGCGTTTTATCAGACACCCGCTCCGAGCAGTACTTC
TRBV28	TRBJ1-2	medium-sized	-	CASSPRGRSNYGYTF	TGTGCCAGCAGTCCCCGGGGGAGATCTAACTATGGCTACACCTTC
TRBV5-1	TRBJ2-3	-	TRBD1	CASSLGGQGTGRTDTQYF	TGCGCCAGCAGCTTGGGTGGCCAAGGGACAGGGAGAACAGATACGCAGTATTTT
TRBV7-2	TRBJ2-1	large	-	CASVGATRSYNEQFF	TGTGCCAGCGTTGGGGCCACCCGCTCCTACAATGAGCAGTTCTTC
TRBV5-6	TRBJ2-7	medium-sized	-	CASSPGLLSSYEQYF	TGTGCCAGCAGCCCGGGTCTGTTAAGCTCCTACGAGCAGTACTTC
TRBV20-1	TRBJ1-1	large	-	CSARDPGGHTEAFF	TGCAGTGCTAGGGATCCGGGGGGACACACTGAAGCTTTCTTT
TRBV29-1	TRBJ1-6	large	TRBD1	CSVEGAGGNSPLHF	TGCAGCGTTGAGGGAGCAGGGGGTAATTCACCCCTCCACTTT
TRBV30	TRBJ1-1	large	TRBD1	CAWKQGASNAEAFF	TGTGCCTGGAAACAGGGGGCTTCGAACGCTGAAGCTTTCTTT
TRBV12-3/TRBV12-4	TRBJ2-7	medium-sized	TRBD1	CASRSTGGGYEQYF	TGTGCCAGCAGGTCCACAGGGGGTGGCTACGAGCAGTACTTC
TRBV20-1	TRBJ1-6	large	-	CSAYRRSYNSPLHF	TGCAGTGCGTATCGTCGCTCCTATAATTCACCCCTCCACTTT
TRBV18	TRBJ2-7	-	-	CASSLREIKDEQYF	TGTGCCAGCTCACTCAGGGAAATAAAGGACGAGCAGTACTTC
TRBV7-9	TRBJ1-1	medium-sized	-	CASSLASRNTEAFF	TGTGCCAGCAGCTTAGCGTCGAGGAACACTGAAGCTTTCTTT
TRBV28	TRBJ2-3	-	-	CASNLDTPTDTQYF	TGTGCCAGCAATTTAGACACCCCAACAGATACGCAGTATTTT
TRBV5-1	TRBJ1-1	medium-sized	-	CASSVRDTNTEAFF	TGCGCCAGCAGCGTCCGGGACACTAACACTGAAGCTTTCTTT
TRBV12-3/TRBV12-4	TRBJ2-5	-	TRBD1	CASRRTGGLGETQYF	TGTGCCAGCAGAAGGACAGGGGGCTTAGGAGAGACCCAGTACTTC
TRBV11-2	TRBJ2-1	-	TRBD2	CASSLALAYNEQFF	TGTGCCAGCAGCTTAGCACTAGCGTACAATGAGCAGTTCTTC
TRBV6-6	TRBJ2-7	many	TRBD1	CASTMTGDEQYF	TGTGCCAGCACTATGACAGGGGACGAGCAGTACTTC
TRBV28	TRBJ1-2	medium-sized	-	CASSPLHYRLYGYTF	TGTGCCAGCAGTCCGCTACACTATCGGCTCTATGGCTACACCTTC
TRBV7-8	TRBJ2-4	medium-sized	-	CASSLARVGAKNIQYF	TGTGCCAGCAGCTTAGCGAGGGTGGGAGCCAAAAACATTCAGTACTTC
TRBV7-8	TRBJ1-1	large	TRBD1	CASSFPGTANTEAFF	TGTGCCAGCAGCTTTCCCGGGACAGCTAACACTGAAGCTTTCTTT
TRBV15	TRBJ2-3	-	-	CATSRSTDTQYF	TGTGCCACCAGCCGGAGCACAGATACGCAGTATTTT
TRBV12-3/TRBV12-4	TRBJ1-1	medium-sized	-	CASSLDEGGRAFF	TGTGCCAGCAGTTTAGACGAGGGAGGGAGAGCTTTCTTT
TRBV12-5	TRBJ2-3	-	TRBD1	CASGLKTGRTDTQYF	TGTGCTAGTGGTTTGAAGACAGGGAGAACAGATACGCAGTATTTT
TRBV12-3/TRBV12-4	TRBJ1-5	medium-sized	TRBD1	CASRPTGDGQPQHF	TGTGCCAGCAGACCTACAGGGGACGGTCAGCCCCAGCATTTT
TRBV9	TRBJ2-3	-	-	CASSPLGLQAVSTDTQYF	TGTGCCAGCAGCCCCCTGGGCCTCCAGGCTGTGAGCACAGATACGCAGTATTTT
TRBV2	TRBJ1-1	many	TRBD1	CASSGDSNTEAFF	TGTGCCAGCAGTGGGGACAGTAACACTGAAGCTTTCTTT
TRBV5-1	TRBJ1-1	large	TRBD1	CASSLGQGVVAFF	TGCGCCAGCAGCCTGGGACAGGGGGTAGTGGCTTTCTTT
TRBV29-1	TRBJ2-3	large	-	CSVEDGQSADTQYF	TGCAGCGTTGAAGACGGACAGTCCGCGGATACGCAGTATTTT
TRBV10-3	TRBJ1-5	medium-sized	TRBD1	CAIGTGDLNQPQHF	TGTGCCATCGGTACAGGGGACCTCAATCAGCCCCAGCATTTT
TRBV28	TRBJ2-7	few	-	CASSLEFLADSSYEQYF	TGTGCCAGCAGTTTAGAGTTCTTAGCGGACAGCTCCTACGAGCAGTACTTC
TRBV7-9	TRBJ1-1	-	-	CASSLALNTEAFF	TGTGCCAGCAGCTTAGCTCTGAACACTGAAGCTTTCTTT
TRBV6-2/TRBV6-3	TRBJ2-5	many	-	CASSYEGRHSETQYF	TGTGCCAGCAGTTACGAGGGGCGGCATTCCGAGACCCAGTACTTC
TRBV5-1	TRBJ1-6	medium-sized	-	CASSGQGSNSPLHF	TGCGCCAGCAGCGGGCAGGGAAGTAATTCACCCCTCCACTTT
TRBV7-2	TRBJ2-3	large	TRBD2	CASSLIRTSRVGTQYF	TGTGCCAGCAGCTTAATCCGGACTAGCAGAGTGGGTACGCAGTATTTT
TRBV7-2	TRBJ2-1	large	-	CASRSGTEQFF	TGTGCCAGCAGGTCCGGTACGGAGCAGTTCTTC
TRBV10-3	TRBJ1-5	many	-	CAITRPRYSNQPQHF	TGTGCCATCACCCGACCTCGATATAGCAATCAGCCCCAGCATTTT
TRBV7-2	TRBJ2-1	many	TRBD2	CASSPRTSGGYNEQFF	TGTGCCAGCAGCCCGAGGACTAGCGGGGGATACAATGAGCAGTTCTTC
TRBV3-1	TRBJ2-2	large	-	CASSPGNTGELFF	TGTGCCAGCAGTCCGGGGAACACCGGGGAGCTGTTTTTT
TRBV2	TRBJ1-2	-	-	CASSDRPDYGYTF	TGTGCCAGCAGTGATAGGCCAGACTATGGCTACACCTTC